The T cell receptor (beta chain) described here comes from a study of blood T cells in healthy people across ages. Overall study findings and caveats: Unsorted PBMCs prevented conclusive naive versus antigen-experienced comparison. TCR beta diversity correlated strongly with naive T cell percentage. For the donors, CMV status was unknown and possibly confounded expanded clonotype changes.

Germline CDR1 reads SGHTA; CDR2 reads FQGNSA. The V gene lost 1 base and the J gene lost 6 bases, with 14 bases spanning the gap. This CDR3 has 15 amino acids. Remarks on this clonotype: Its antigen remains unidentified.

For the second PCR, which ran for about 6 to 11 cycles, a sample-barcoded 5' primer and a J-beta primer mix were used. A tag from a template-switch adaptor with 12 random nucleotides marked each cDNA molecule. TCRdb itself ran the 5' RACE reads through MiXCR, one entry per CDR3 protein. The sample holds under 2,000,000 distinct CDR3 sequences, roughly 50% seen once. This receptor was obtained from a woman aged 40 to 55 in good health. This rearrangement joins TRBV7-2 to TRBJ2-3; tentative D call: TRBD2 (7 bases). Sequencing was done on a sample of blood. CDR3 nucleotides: TGTGCCAGCAGCTTAGATGGGGGGGCTTCGGATACGCAGTATTTT. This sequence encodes CASSLDGGASDTQYF.